The subject of this entry is one TCR beta chain. Its antigen remains unidentified. One entry per CDR3 protein results from TCRdb running MiXCR on the reads. This table holds approximately 500,000 distinct CDR3 sequences, more than 15% found once. This record comes from a study of T cell repertoires in cytomegalovirus infection. Overall study findings and caveats: CMV carriers with the relevant HLA were identified by cumulative public TCR beta family frequency. Within the response measured ex vivo, HLA-C-restricted CMV-specific TCR beta clonotypes were dominant.

The sample consisted of CD8+ T cells from PBMCs. The receptor was isolated from a human donor in good health (CMV status not recorded). Some clones in this sample may be carry-over from other donors' samples.

DNA for the CDR3: TGTGCCAGCAGCTGGCGGACAGGAGATGAAGCTTTCTTT. It yields the protein CASSWRTGDEAFF. The chain combines TRBV7-9 with TRBJ1-1, with 7 positions matching TRBD1. The CDR3 is 13 amino acids. From germline, CDR1 is SEHNR and CDR2 FQNEAQ (reference sequence). After removal of 4 bases from V and 7 bases from J, the junction contained 6 bases not matched to a gene.